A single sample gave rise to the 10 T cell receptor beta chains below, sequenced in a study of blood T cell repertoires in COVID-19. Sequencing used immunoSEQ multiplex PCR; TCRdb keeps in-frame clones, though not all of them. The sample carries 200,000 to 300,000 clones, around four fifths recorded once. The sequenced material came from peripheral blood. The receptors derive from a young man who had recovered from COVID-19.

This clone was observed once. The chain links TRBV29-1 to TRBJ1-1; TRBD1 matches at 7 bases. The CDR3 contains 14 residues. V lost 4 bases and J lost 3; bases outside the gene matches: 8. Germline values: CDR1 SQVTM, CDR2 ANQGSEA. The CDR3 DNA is TGCAGCGTTGTGGACAGGACGGGGTACACTGAAGCTTTCTTT. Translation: CSVVDRTGYTEAFF.

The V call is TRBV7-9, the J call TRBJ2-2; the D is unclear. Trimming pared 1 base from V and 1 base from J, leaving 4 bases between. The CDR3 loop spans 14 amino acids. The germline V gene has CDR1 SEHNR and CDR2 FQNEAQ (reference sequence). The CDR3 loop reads CASSLDGNTGELFF. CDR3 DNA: TGTGCCAGCAGCTTAGACGGGAACACCGGGGAGCTGTTTTTT.

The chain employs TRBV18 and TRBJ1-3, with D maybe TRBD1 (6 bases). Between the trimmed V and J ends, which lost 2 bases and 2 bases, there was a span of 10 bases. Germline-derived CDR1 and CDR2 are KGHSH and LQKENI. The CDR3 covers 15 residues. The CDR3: CASSPGAGAGNTIYF. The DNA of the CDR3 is TGTGCCAGCTCACCAGGGGCAGGGGCTGGAAACACCATATATTTT.

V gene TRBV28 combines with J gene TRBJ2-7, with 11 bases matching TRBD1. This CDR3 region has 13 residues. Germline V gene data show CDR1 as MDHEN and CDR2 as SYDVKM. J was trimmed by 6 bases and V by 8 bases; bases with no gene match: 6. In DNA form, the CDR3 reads TGTGCCAGCCGGACAGGGGGCTTTGGCGAGCAGTACGTC. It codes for CASRTGGFGEQYV.

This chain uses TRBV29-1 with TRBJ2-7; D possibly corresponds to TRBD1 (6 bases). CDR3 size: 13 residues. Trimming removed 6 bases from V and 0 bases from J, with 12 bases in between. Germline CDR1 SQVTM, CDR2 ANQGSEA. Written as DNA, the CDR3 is TGCAGCGTGCGACAGGAGAGCTCCTACGAGCAGTACGTC. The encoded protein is CSVRQESSYEQYV.

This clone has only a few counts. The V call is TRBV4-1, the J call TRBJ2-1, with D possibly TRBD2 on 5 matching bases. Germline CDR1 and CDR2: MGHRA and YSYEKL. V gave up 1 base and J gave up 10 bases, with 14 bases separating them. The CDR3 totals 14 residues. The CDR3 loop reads CASSQVSRDNEQFF. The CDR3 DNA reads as TGCGCCAGCAGCCAAGTGTCTCGGGATAACGAGCAGTTCTTC.

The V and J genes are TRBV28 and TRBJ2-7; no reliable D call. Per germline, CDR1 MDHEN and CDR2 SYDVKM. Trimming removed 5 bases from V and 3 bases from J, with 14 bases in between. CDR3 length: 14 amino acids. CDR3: CASSLRGFIYEQYV. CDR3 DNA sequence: TGTGCCAGCAGTCTCAGAGGATTCATCTACGAGCAGTACGTC.

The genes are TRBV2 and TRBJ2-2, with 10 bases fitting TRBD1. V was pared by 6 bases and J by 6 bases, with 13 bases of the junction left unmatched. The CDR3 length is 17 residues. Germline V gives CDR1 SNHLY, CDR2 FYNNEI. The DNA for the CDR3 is TGTGCCAGCAGACTCTTCAGGACAGGGGGGTTCGCCGGGGAGCTGTTTTTT. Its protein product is CASRLFRTGGFAGELFF.

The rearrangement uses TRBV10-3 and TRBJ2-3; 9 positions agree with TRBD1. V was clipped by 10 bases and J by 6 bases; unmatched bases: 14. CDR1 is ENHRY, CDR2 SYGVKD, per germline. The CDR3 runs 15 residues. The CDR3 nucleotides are TGTGCCAACGGAGATGGGGACAGGGTTGGTGATACGCAGTATTTT. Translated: CANGDGDRVGDTQYF.

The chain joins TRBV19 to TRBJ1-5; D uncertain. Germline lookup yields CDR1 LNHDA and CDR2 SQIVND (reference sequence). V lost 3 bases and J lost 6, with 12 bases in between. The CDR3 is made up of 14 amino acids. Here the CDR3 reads CASSIAGYGQPQHF. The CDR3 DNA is TGTGCCAGTAGTATTGCGGGGTATGGTCAGCCCCAGCATTTT. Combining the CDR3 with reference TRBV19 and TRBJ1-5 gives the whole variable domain DGGITQSPKYLFRKEGQNVTLSCEQNLNHDAMYWYRQDPGQGLRLIYYSQIVNDFQKGDIAEGYSVSREKKESFPLTVTSAQKNPTAFYLCASSIAGYGQPQHFGDGTRLSIL.